Listed below are T cell receptor beta chains from one sample, sequenced in a study of control samples from healthy donors and cancer patients. Produced via immunoSEQ multiplex PCR; TCRdb's table is partial and in-frame only. The data show about 140,000 clones, about 90% seen once. Specimen: blood. Receptor source: a young man in good health. Each CDR3 is given with its conserved first and last residue. A D gene is named only where the DNA matches it firmly. Clone size is shown for a subset of rows, as once, few, many or a class of expanded clone.

>NA|TRBV5-4|NA|TRBJ2-2
TGTGCCAGCAGCTTCTTTCACGGGGAGCTGTTTTTT
CASSFFHGELFF
>NA|TRBV9|NA|TRBJ2-7
TGTGCCAGCAGCGTAGGGGAACGGAGCTACGAGCAGTACTTC
CASSVGERSYEQYF
>NA|TRBV6-5|TRBD1|TRBJ2-1
TGTGCCAGCAGTTACCGGGACAGTTTCAATGAGCAGTTCTTC
CASSYRDSFNEQFF
>NA|TRBV19|TRBD1|TRBJ1-6
TGTGCCAGTAGCGGACAGGGACCTTCACCCCTCCACTTT
CASSGQGPSPLHF
>many|TRBV7-3|NA|TRBJ2-2
TGTGCCAGCAGCTTACCAATCACCGGGGAGCTGTTTTTT
CASSLPITGELFF
>NA|TRBV5-6|NA|TRBJ2-4
TGTGCCAGCAGCTTGGCCGGGGGGCAGGGGAACATTCAGTACTTC
CASSLAGGQGNIQYF
>NA|TRBV6-2/TRBV6-3|TRBD2|TRBJ2-5
TGTGCCAGCAGTACACGGCGGGGGGAGCAAGAGACCCAGTACTTC
CASSTRRGEQETQYF
>NA|TRBV5-1|TRBD1|TRBJ2-1
TGCGCCAGCAGCCTCGGACAGGGGGCGTTCAATGAGCAGTTCTTC
CASSLGQGAFNEQFF
>few|TRBV9|NA|TRBJ1-2
TGTGCCAGCAGCGTAGCTACGGCTAACTATGGCTACACCTTC
CASSVATANYGYTF
>NA|TRBV4-3|NA|TRBJ2-1
TGCGCCAGCAGCCGCGCTCTCAGCTCCTACAATGAGCAGTTCTTC
CASSRALSSYNEQFF
>NA|TRBV2|TRBD1|TRBJ1-2
TGTGCCAGCAGTCCCCAGGGGGCCATCGGCTACACCTTC
CASSPQGAIGYTF
>NA|TRBV4-3|NA|TRBJ1-6
TGCGCCAGCAGCGAAGAGACTCGGGGGGTCTCACCCCTCCACTTT
CASSEETRGVSPLHF
>once|TRBV29-1|TRBD1|TRBJ1-2
TGCAGCGTCGACAGGGGACTCTATGGCTACACCTTC
CSVDRGLYGYTF
>NA|TRBV9|NA|TRBJ1-4
TGTGCCAGCAGCGCCCGCGGGACTACTAATGAAAAACTGTTTTTT
CASSARGTTNEKLFF
>NA|TRBV28|NA|TRBJ1-5
TGTGCCAGCACCGTAGGACGGTTAAATCAGCCCCAGCATTTT
CASTVGRLNQPQHF
>NA|TRBV7-6|TRBD2|TRBJ2-5
TGTGCCAGCAGCCCAAGTAGCGGGGGGGCCGGAGAGACCCAGTACTTC
CASSPSSGGAGETQYF
>once|TRBV7-2|NA|TRBJ2-3
TGTGCCAGCAGCTTAGGTATTGCCCCTAGCGCCCCAGATACGCAGTATTTT
CASSLGIAPSAPDTQYF